The present T cell receptor (beta chain) was sequenced within a study of tissue T cells after allogeneic stem cell transplantation. Findings of the study overall: Only a limited share of tissue TCRs appeared in blood or spleen.

Here immunoSEQ multiplex PCR was the method, and the copy in TCRdb shows in-frame clones only, minus some. The table lists about 48,000 clones, about 73% of them singletons. The germline gives CDR1 FNHDT, CDR2 SITEND (reference sequence). This CDR3 has 17 amino acids. V shed 0 bases and J 0 bases; nucleotides not matched to a gene: 3. As for this clone: The antigen remains undetermined. The gene symbols are mouse symbols. With the read ending 1 residue before the CDR3 end, the germline J gene is used to fill in that end.

Material: sorted cells pooled from one or two spleens. This sequence joins TRBV19 and TRBJ2-4; 11 bases line up with TRBD2. This receptor was obtained from a pool of C57BL/6 mice in good health. CDR3 amino acids: CASSIDWGGPSQNTLYF. The sequenced CDR3 bases are TGTGCCAGCAGTATAGACTGGGGGGGCCCTAGTCAAAACACCTTGTAC.